This T cell receptor beta chain was observed in a study of T cell repertoires in cytomegalovirus infection. Regarding the study as a whole: Cumulative frequency (of public TCR beta family members) identified carriers of CMV plus the relevant HLA.

The CDR3 covers 14 residues. The germline V gene encodes CDR1 SGHTA and CDR2 FQGNSA. The junction had 2 bases not matched to a gene; V was cut back by 2 bases and J by 4 bases. TCRdb recomputed calls from the reads with MiXCR, one row per CDR3 protein. Of roughly 46,000 distinct CDR3 sequences in the sample, 20% to 25% are singletons; the top ten hold about a fifth. This clonotype has ten or more counts. What it binds is unknown. The sequence came from a human donor in good health (CMV status not recorded). Some clones in this sample may be carry-over from other donors' samples. The chain employs TRBV7-2 and TRBJ2-3; 8 bases are a match to TRBD2. The source material was PBMCs, sequenced either directly or after in vitro stimulation (not recorded which). The CDR3 DNA sequence: TGTGCCAGCAGCTTAAGCGGGAGAGCAGATACGCAGTATTTT. This gives the protein CASSLSGRADTQYF.